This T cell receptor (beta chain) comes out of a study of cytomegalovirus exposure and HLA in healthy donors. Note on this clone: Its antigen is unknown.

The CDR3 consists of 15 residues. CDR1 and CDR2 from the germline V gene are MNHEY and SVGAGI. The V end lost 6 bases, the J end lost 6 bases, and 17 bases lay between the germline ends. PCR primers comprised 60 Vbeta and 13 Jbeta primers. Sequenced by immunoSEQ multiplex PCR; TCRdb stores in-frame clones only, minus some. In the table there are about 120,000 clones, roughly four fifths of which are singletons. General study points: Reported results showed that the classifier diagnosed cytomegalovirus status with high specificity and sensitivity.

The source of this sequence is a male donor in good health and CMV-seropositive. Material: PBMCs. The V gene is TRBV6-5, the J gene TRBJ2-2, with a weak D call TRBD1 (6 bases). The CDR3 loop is CASRGPQGSSGELFF. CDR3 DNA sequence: TGTGCCAGCAGGGGGCCTCAGGGGTCCTCCGGGGAGCTGTTTTTT.